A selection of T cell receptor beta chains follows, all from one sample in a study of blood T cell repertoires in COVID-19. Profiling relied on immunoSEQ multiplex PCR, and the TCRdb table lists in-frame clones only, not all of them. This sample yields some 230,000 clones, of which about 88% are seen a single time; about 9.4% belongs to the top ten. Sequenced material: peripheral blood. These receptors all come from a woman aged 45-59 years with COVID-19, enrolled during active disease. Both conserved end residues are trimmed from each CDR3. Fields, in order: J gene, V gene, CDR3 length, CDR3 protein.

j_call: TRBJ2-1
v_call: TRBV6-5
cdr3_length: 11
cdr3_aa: ASSPGLYNEQF

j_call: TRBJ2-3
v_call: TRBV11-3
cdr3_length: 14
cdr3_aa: ASSLAGTIPTDTQY

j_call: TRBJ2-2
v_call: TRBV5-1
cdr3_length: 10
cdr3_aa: ASSLYPGELF

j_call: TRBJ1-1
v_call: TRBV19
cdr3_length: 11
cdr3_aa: ASLSTVLTEAF

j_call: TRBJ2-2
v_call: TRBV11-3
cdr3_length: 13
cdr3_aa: ASSFLGANTGELF

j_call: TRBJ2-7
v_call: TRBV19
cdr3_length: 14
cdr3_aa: ASSPGGRVVYYEQY

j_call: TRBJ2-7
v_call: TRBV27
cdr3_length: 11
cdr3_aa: ASNKRGSYEQY

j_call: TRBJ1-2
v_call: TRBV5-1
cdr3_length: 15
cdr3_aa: ASSIGTVPPMSIGYT

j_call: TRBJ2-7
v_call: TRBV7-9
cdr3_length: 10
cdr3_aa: ASSLESLEQY

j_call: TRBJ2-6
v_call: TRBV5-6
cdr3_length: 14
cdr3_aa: ASSLGVGAGANVLT

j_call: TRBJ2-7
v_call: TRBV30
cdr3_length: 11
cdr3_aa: AWSTGVSYEQY

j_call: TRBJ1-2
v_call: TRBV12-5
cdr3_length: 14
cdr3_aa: ASGLVLGGELYGYT

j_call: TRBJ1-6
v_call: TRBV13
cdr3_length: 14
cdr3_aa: ASSLRTGTGFSPLH

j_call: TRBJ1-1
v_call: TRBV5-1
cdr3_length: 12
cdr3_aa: ASSAGPEGTEAF

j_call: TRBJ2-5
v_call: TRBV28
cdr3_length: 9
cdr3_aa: ASLRGETQY

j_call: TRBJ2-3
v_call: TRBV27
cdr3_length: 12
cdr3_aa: ASSFQGSTDTQY

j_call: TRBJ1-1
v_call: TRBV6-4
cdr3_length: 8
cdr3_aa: ASSDIEAF

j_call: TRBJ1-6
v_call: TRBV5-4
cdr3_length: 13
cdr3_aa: ASSLTGGYNSPLH

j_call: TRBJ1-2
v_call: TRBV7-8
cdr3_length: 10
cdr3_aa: ASSPRTEGYT

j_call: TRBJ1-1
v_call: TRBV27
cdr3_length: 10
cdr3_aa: ASSTGVTEAF

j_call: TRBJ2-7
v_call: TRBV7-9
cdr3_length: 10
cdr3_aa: ASGTGAYEQY

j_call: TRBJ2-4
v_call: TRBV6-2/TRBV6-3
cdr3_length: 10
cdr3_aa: ASSYSWGRHF

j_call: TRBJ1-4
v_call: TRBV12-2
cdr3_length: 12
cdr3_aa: ASRLIRSLEKLF

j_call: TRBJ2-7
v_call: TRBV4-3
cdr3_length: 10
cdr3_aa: ASSQQGTEQY

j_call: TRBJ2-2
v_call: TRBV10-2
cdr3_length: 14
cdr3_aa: ASHGISGGGTGELF

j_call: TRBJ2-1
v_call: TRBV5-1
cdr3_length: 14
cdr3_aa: ASSSTGLRSYNEQF

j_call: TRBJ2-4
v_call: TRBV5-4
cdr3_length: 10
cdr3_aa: ASSLRTGPFF

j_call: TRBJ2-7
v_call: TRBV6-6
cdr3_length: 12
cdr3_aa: ASMSPVSSYEQY